A single T cell receptor (beta chain) is shown here with its context. These data are taken from a study of T cell responses to AZD1222 COVID-19 vaccine. TCRdb's table, derived via immunoSEQ multiplex PCR, lists solely in-frame clones and lacks some. The profile covers 210,000 or so clones, with just over 90% appearing a single time and more than 0.8% taken by the ten largest. The CDR3 length is 13 residues. The V gene end was trimmed by 5 bases and the J gene end by 11 bases; junction bases not matched to a gene: 7. This chain links TRBV12-3 or TRBV12-4 with TRBJ1-1; TRBD1 matches 11 bases. Sequenced here: peripheral blood, sampled on day 0 of MenACWY control vaccination. The source is an adult in good health. The DNA for the CDR3 is TGTGCCAGCAGTCCGGACAGGGGGCGCGTCGCTTTCTTT. Translating it yields CASSPDRGRVAFF.